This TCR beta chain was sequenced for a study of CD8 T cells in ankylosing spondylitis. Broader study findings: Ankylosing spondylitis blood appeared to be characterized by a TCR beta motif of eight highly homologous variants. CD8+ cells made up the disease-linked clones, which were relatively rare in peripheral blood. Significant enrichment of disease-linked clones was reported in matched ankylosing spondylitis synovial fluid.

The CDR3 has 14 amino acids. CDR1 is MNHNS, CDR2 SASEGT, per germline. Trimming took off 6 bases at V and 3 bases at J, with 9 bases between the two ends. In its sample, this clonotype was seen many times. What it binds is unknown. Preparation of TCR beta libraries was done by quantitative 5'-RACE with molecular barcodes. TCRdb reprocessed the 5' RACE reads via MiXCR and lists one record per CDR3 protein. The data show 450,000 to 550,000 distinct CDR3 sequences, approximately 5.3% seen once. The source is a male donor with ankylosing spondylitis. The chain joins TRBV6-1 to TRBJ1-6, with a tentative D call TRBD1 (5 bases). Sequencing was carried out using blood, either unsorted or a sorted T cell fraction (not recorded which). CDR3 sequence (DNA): TGTGCCAGCAGCCTGACAGACTATAATTCACCCCTCCACTTT. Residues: CASSLTDYNSPLHF.